This passage covers 18 T cell receptor beta chains from one sample sequenced in a study of identical twins. MiXCR, applied by TCRdb to the 5' RACE reads, yields one record per CDR3 protein. The data show roughly 1,500,000 distinct CDR3 sequences, more than 30% seen once. The sample comprised cord blood. Receptors originate from a newborn girl in good health.

The chain carries TRBV4-2 and TRBJ1-5; the D gene is possibly TRBD1 (5 bases). The CDR3 runs to 13 residues. The V end was cut by 4 bases, the J end by 11 bases, with 15 bases between. Looked up from germline, CDR1 is LGHNA and CDR2 is YNFKEQ. CDR3 protein: CASSRYGLGAQHF. DNA for the CDR3: TGTGCCAGCAGCCGATACGGACTGGGGGCCCAGCATTTT.

This chain connects TRBV11-1 to TRBJ2-7; the D is unclear. This CDR3 region has 17 residues. In germline, CDR1 is SGHAT, CDR2 FQDESV (reference sequence). V lost 1 base and J 2 bases, leaving 18 bases between the germline ends. The DNA of the CDR3 is TGTGCCAGCAGCTTAGGAGGTTCAGGAAGGGTGGCCTACGAGCAGTACTTC. This gives the protein CASSLGGSGRVAYEQYF.

Only a few counts were recorded for this clonotype. This chain links TRBV20-1 with TRBJ1-2; D ambiguous. With 0 bases removed from V and 2 bases from J, the gap between germline ends came to 16 bases. Germline lookup yields CDR1 DFQATT and CDR2 SNEGSKA (reference sequence). This CDR3 spans 16 amino acids. Here the CDR3 DNA reads TGCAGTGCTAGAGAGGAAGTAGGTGCGGCAAACTATGGCTACACCTTC. Its protein product is CSAREEVGAANYGYTF.

The chain links TRBV7-9 to TRBJ2-3, with a weak D call TRBD1 (5 bases). Germline CDR1 reads SEHNR; CDR2 reads FQNEAQ (reference sequence). The V end was cut by 5 bases, the J end by 1 base, with 10 bases between. CDR3 length equals 14 residues. CDR3 in amino acids: CASSRGVGTDTQYF. The CDR3 coding sequence is TGTGCCAGCAGCAGGGGTGTCGGCACAGATACGCAGTATTTT. Combining the CDR3 with reference TRBV7-9 and TRBJ2-3 gives the whole variable domain DTGVSQNPRHKITKRGQNVTFRCDPISEHNRLYWYRQTLGQGPEFLTYFQNEAQLEKSRLLSDRFSAERPKGSFSTLEIQRTEQGDSAMYLCASSRGVGTDTQYFGPGTRLTVL.

This clonotype was seen a handful of times. The J gene is TRBJ2-1, the V gene TRBV27; 13 positions agree with TRBD2. With V trimmed by 5 bases and J by 6 bases, 4 bases remained unmatched. Germline loops: CDR1 MNHEY, CDR2 SMNVEV (reference sequence). The CDR3 sequence is 15 residues long. CDR3 in DNA: TGTGCCAGCAGTCCTTGGACTAGCGGGAGCAATGAGCAGTTCTTC. Translated: CASSPWTSGSNEQFF.

About this clonotype: Being one base from a much bigger clone, this may be a read error. The rearrangement joins TRBV20-1 to TRBJ2-7, with 10 bases identical to TRBD2. The DNA end is a closer match to TRBJ2-4, so the J assignment may be wrong. The CDR3 is 14 amino acids. Germline V gene sequence: CDR1 DFQATT, CDR2 SNEGSKA (reference sequence). The CDR3 region is CSAGGLAVKNIQYF. In nucleotides, the CDR3 is TGCAGTGCTGGTGGACTAGCGGTAAAAAACATTCAGTACTTC.

This clonotype occurred a few times. The chain uses TRBV14 and TRBJ2-7; 7 bases are shared with TRBD1. CDR3 length equals 16 residues. Trimming at V came to 0 bases and at J to 3 bases, leaving 8 bases not matched to a gene. From germline, CDR1 is SGHDN and CDR2 FVKESK. CDR3 amino acids: CASSQEGLQGIYEQYF. The CDR3 DNA is TGTGCCAGCAGCCAAGAGGGATTACAGGGGATCTACGAGCAGTACTTC.

The chain is built from TRBV10-3 and TRBJ2-3; D gene uncertain. The germline V gene has CDR1 ENHRY and CDR2 SYGVKD. With 3 bases removed from V and 2 bases from J, the gap between germline ends came to 12 bases. This CDR3 comprises 15 residues. CDR3 in amino acids: CAISDQLLSTDTQYF. The CDR3 DNA sequence: TGTGCCATCAGTGATCAGCTCCTTTCCACAGATACGCAGTATTTT.

This clonotype has a single count. V is TRBV19 and J is TRBJ2-7, with TRBD2 as a possible D gene (6 bases). V was clipped by 5 bases and J by 4 bases, with 18 bases between them. The CDR3 has 15 residues. Germline values: CDR1 LNHDA, CDR2 SQIVND (reference sequence). The CDR3 DNA is TGTGCCAGTAGTCCCCGACTAGTCCCCTCTTACGAGCAGTACTTC. Its translation is CASSPRLVPSYEQYF.

In this sample, this clonotype turned up a few times. The rearrangement links TRBV4-1 to TRBJ2-3; D unresolved. CDR3 size: 13 residues. Deletions cut 1 base from V and 6 bases from J, with 8 bases between. Germline lookup yields CDR1 MGHRA and CDR2 YSYEKL. CDR3 bases: TGCGCCAGCAGCCAAGCAATCTCTGATACGCAGTATTTT. Encoded protein: CASSQAISDTQYF.

J is TRBJ2-1 and V is TRBV21-1. TRBV21-1 is listed as a pseudogene. This CDR3 is 11 amino acids long. CDR3 protein: CAGTSIDEQFF. The DNA of the CDR3 is TGTGCCGGCACCTCTATCGATGAGCAGTTCTTC.

Only a few counts were recorded for this clonotype. The chain carries TRBV20-1 and TRBJ1-6; 8 nucleotides line up with TRBD1. Germline V gene sequence: CDR1 DFQATT, CDR2 SNEGSKA (reference sequence). The CDR3 has 14 amino acids. The V and J ends lost 2 bases and 7 bases, in that order; junction bases with no gene match: 4. CDR3 amino acids: CSARRTGTNSPLHF. Here the CDR3 DNA reads TGCAGTGCTAGAAGGACAGGGACCAATTCACCCCTCCACTTT.

Ten or more counts support this clonotype. This chain uses TRBV20-1 with TRBJ2-7; D unresolved. The germline gives CDR1 DFQATT, CDR2 SNEGSKA (reference sequence). The CDR3 totals 10 residues. V lost 3 bases and J lost 1, with 1 base in between. CDR3 sequence reads: CSARSYEQYF. The CDR3 nucleotides are TGCAGTGCTAGGTCCTACGAGCAGTACTTC.

This rearrangement joins TRBV4-1 to TRBJ1-5, with a weak D call TRBD1 (5 bases). The CDR3 spans 19 residues. Trimming shortened V by 0 bases and J by 3 bases, and 21 bases separated the two germline ends. Germline-derived CDR1 and CDR2 are MGHRA and YSYEKL. CDR3: CASSQEDDKAGRANQPQHF. CDR3 bases: TGCGCCAGCAGCCAAGAGGACGATAAAGCGGGCAGGGCCAATCAGCCCCAGCATTTT.

The rearrangement uses TRBV12-3 or TRBV12-4 and TRBJ2-1, with D tentatively TRBD2 (6 bases). CDR3 size: 15 residues. The V gene lost 6 bases and the J gene lost 3 bases, with 15 bases spanning the gap. The CDR3 loop reads CASRGWSGDYNEQFF. As DNA, the CDR3 is TGTGCCAGCAGGGGGTGGTCGGGAGACTACAATGAGCAGTTCTTC.

This sequence joins TRBV5-1 and TRBJ2-1, with D tentatively TRBD2 (5 bases). The CDR3 covers 15 residues. Trimming removed 6 bases at V and 2 bases at J, with 15 bases between. Germline V CDR1 and CDR2: SGHRS, YFSETQ. For the CDR3, the DNA is TGCGCCAGCACCGAGGCCTCCGGGACCTACAATGAGCAGTTCTTC. Translation: CASTEASGTYNEQFF.

The chain uses TRBV5-1 and TRBJ1-1, with D possibly being TRBD1 (6 bases). The CDR3 is 13 amino acids. V lost 8 bases to trimming and J lost 0 bases, with 11 bases between them. Germline CDR1 is SGHRS and CDR2 is YFSETQ. CDR3 coding DNA: TGCGCCAGTTCAGGGGTTATGAACACTGAAGCTTTCTTT. Residues: CASSGVMNTEAFF.

The table lists this clonotype with a few counts. The rearrangement links TRBV20-1 to TRBJ2-6; D perhaps matches TRBD2 (5 bases). The V and J ends lost 3 bases and 4 bases respectively, with 10 bases between them. In germline, CDR1 is DFQATT, CDR2 SNEGSKA (reference sequence). This CDR3 comprises 14 residues. CDR3: CSARREAGANVLTF. Here the CDR3 DNA reads TGCAGTGCTAGGAGGGAAGCGGGGGCCAACGTCCTGACTTTC.